The T cell receptor (beta chain) described here comes from a study of siplizumab effects on memory and regulatory T cells. The V gene's germline CDR1 is SGHNT and CDR2 YYREEE (reference sequence). V was clipped by 4 bases and J by 7 bases; unmatched bases: 7. The CDR3 has 13 amino acids. Produced via immunoSEQ multiplex PCR; TCRdb's table is partial and in-frame only. Among roughly 50,000 clones listed, over 90% were seen once. V usage is TRBV5-4 and J usage is TRBJ2-7, with 8 bases that match TRBD1. The TCR sequence derives from a human donor in good health. Source material: CD8+ T cells sorted from blood. The CDR3 sequence: CASSPRTGQEQYF. CDR3 coding DNA: TGTGCCAGCAGCCCTCGGACAGGGCAAGAGCAGTACTTC.